What follows are 4 T cell receptor beta chains derived from one specimen sequenced in a study of blood T cell repertoires in COVID-19 (dated by TCRdb to the early 2020s). Library preparation was by the immunoSEQ multiplex PCR assay. TCRdb limited this immuneACCESS table to in-frame rearrangements with V and J called. A share of clones is missing; checked studies link under half to unresolved V genes, and the rest is unexplained. The sample records around 150,000 clones, approximately 90% of which are singletons. Approximately 10% of the sample lies in the top ten. Sequencing was performed on peripheral blood. The receptors come from a woman in her sixties or seventies with COVID-19, enrolled during active disease.

The chain joins TRBV7-2 to TRBJ1-1, with D unresolved. The CDR3 length is 14 residues. CDR1 is SGHTA and CDR2 is FQGNSA in the germline V gene. Trimming removed 7 bases at V and 3 bases at J, with 15 bases between. CDR3 sequence reads: CASIPRRADTEAFF. For the CDR3, the DNA is TGTGCCAGCATCCCCCGGCGGGCCGACACTGAAGCTTTCTTT.

V is TRBV29-1 and J is TRBJ1-6; D is undetermined. From germline, CDR1 is SQVTM and CDR2 ANQGSEA. This CDR3 spans 14 amino acids. The CDR3 reads CRDPRLLLNSPLHF. Written as DNA, the CDR3 is TGCAGAGACCCCCGACTGCTACTTAATTCACCCCTCCACTTT.

V gene TRBV21-1 combines with J gene TRBJ1-1; the D call TRBD1 from the table was never checked on the DNA. TRBV21-1 is described as a pseudogene. CDR3 length: 16 amino acids. The CDR3 protein is CASSKAGAAVNTEAFF. CDR3 coding DNA: TGTGCCAGCAGCAAAGCAGGGGCCGCCGTGAACACTGAAGCTTTCTTT.

The chain joins TRBV18 to TRBJ2-1; perhaps TRBD2 as D (5 bases). The CDR3 totals 15 residues. CDR1 is KGHSH, CDR2 LQKENI, per germline. Trimming stripped 1 base from V and 5 bases from J, with 12 bases between. CDR3 nucleotide sequence: TGTGCCAGCTCACCACTTCTTGGAGGACACAATGAGCAGTTCTTC. This codes for CASSPLLGGHNEQFF.